Listed below are T cell receptor beta chains from one sample, sequenced in a study of blood T cells in healthy people across ages. Via MiXCR, TCRdb re-called the 5' RACE reads, giving one row per CDR3 protein. The sample has roughly 1.6 million distinct CDR3 sequences, roughly 32% seen once; the top ten hold around 11%. Material for sequencing was blood. The receptors were gathered from a woman aged 25 to 45 in good health. CDR3s include the opening cysteine and the closing phenylalanine or tryptophan. Each record gives: D gene, J gene, clone size, V gene, CDR3 protein, CDR3 DNA. D genes are given only for firm matches. Part of the rows lack a size; the others show once, few, many or a class for expanded clones.

D gene: .
J gene: TRBJ2-7
clone size: many
V gene: TRBV3-1
CDR3 protein: CASSQGYQATYEQYF
CDR3 DNA: TGTGCCAGCAGCCAGGGTTATCAAGCGACCTACGAGCAGTACTTC

D gene: .
J gene: TRBJ2-7
clone size: .
V gene: TRBV20-1
CDR3 protein: CSAPRTPAYEQYF
CDR3 DNA: TGCAGTGCTCCTCGGACTCCCGCCTACGAGCAGTACTTC

D gene: .
J gene: TRBJ2-7
clone size: .
V gene: TRBV20-1
CDR3 protein: CSASPGVYEQYF
CDR3 DNA: TGCAGTGCTAGCCCGGGGGTATACGAGCAGTACTTC

D gene: TRBD1
J gene: TRBJ2-7
clone size: .
V gene: TRBV9
CDR3 protein: CASSVDRDRGLGEQYF
CDR3 DNA: TGTGCCAGCAGCGTAGACAGGGACAGGGGGCTAGGCGAGCAGTACTTC

D gene: TRBD1
J gene: TRBJ1-2
clone size: .
V gene: TRBV7-2
CDR3 protein: CASSRTGGGSYGYTF
CDR3 DNA: TGTGCCAGCAGCCGGACAGGGGGCGGGAGCTATGGCTACACCTTC

D gene: TRBD1
J gene: TRBJ2-7
clone size: .
V gene: TRBV20-1
CDR3 protein: CSGSPGQGFSYEQYF
CDR3 DNA: TGCAGTGGCAGCCCGGGACAGGGGTTTTCCTACGAGCAGTACTTC

D gene: TRBD2
J gene: TRBJ2-5
clone size: few
V gene: TRBV9
CDR3 protein: CASSAHHLLAGQETQYF
CDR3 DNA: TGTGCCAGCAGCGCACACCACCTACTAGCGGGGCAAGAGACCCAGTACTTC

D gene: TRBD1
J gene: TRBJ2-1
clone size: few
V gene: TRBV29-1
CDR3 protein: CSVETGQSSSYNEQFF
CDR3 DNA: TGCAGCGTGGAGACGGGACAGAGCAGCTCCTACAATGAGCAGTTCTTC

D gene: TRBD1
J gene: TRBJ1-6
clone size: few
V gene: TRBV9
CDR3 protein: CASSGQGPRGSPLHF
CDR3 DNA: TGTGCCAGCAGCGGACAGGGGCCTAGGGGGTCACCCCTCCACTTT

D gene: TRBD2
J gene: TRBJ2-1
clone size: .
V gene: TRBV20-1
CDR3 protein: CSARDPWGGRYNEQFF
CDR3 DNA: TGCAGTGCTAGAGACCCCTGGGGCGGGAGGTACAATGAGCAGTTCTTC

D gene: TRBD1
J gene: TRBJ2-1
clone size: .
V gene: TRBV12-3/TRBV12-4
CDR3 protein: CASSFYRDRVHNEQFF
CDR3 DNA: TGTGCCAGCAGTTTCTACCGGGACAGGGTCCACAATGAGCAGTTCTTC

D gene: TRBD1
J gene: TRBJ1-2
clone size: .
V gene: TRBV20-1
CDR3 protein: CSAGDRASGYGYTF
CDR3 DNA: TGCAGTGCTGGGGACAGGGCGAGCGGCTATGGCTACACCTTC

D gene: .
J gene: TRBJ1-5
clone size: .
V gene: TRBV30
CDR3 protein: CAWSSRVDQPQHF
CDR3 DNA: TGTGCCTGGAGTTCTCGGGTCGACCAGCCCCAGCATTTT

D gene: TRBD1
J gene: TRBJ2-7
clone size: few
V gene: TRBV7-9
CDR3 protein: CASSLGRDRAYEQYF
CDR3 DNA: TGTGCCAGCAGCTTAGGCCGGGACAGAGCCTACGAGCAGTACTTC

D gene: .
J gene: TRBJ1-1
clone size: few
V gene: TRBV12-3/TRBV12-4
CDR3 protein: CASRHGGRGTEAFF
CDR3 DNA: TGTGCCAGCAGGCACGGGGGGCGAGGCACTGAAGCTTTCTTT

D gene: TRBD1
J gene: TRBJ2-7
clone size: .
V gene: TRBV20-1
CDR3 protein: CSANDRGRGFDYEQYF
CDR3 DNA: TGCAGTGCGAACGACAGGGGGCGCGGGTTTGACTACGAGCAGTACTTC

D gene: .
J gene: TRBJ1-4
clone size: few
V gene: TRBV27
CDR3 protein: CASSFQLSTNEKLFF
CDR3 DNA: TGTGCCAGCAGTTTCCAGTTATCCACTAATGAAAAACTGTTTTTT

D gene: .
J gene: TRBJ2-7
clone size: .
V gene: TRBV9
CDR3 protein: CASSVGGAVPPEQYF
CDR3 DNA: TGTGCCAGCAGCGTAGGTGGGGCGGTCCCTCCCGAGCAGTACTTC

D gene: TRBD2
J gene: TRBJ2-1
clone size: few
V gene: TRBV28
CDR3 protein: CASSLRTSGTMRGEQFF
CDR3 DNA: TGTGCCAGCAGTCTCCGGACTAGCGGGACCATGAGAGGTGAGCAGTTCTTC

D gene: .
J gene: TRBJ2-3
clone size: few
V gene: TRBV7-7
CDR3 protein: CAPGRVSTDTQYF
CDR3 DNA: TGTGCTCCGGGAAGAGTTAGCACAGATACGCAGTATTTT

D gene: TRBD2
J gene: TRBJ2-3
clone size: many
V gene: TRBV7-8
CDR3 protein: CASSPRLAGGRSTDTQYF
CDR3 DNA: TGTGCCAGCAGCCCGCGACTAGCGGGGGGGAGGTCGACAGATACGCAGTATTTT

D gene: .
J gene: TRBJ2-7
clone size: .
V gene: TRBV3-1
CDR3 protein: CASSQGVGVRSYEQYF
CDR3 DNA: TGTGCCAGCAGCCAAGGGGTGGGAGTGCGGTCCTACGAGCAGTACTTC

D gene: TRBD2
J gene: TRBJ2-7
clone size: .
V gene: TRBV29-1
CDR3 protein: CSVEDPGTSGAPYEQYF
CDR3 DNA: TGCAGCGTTGAAGATCCCGGGACTAGCGGGGCCCCCTACGAGCAGTACTTC

D gene: TRBD2
J gene: TRBJ2-1
clone size: few
V gene: TRBV15
CDR3 protein: CATSRGIAGGYNEQFF
CDR3 DNA: TGTGCCACCAGCAGAGGAATAGCGGGAGGATACAATGAGCAGTTCTTC

D gene: TRBD2
J gene: TRBJ2-4
clone size: .
V gene: TRBV11-2
CDR3 protein: CASSLGTKKNIQYF
CDR3 DNA: TGTGCCAGCAGCCTAGGGACTAAAAAAAACATTCAGTACTTC

D gene: .
J gene: TRBJ1-4
clone size: few
V gene: TRBV12-3/TRBV12-4
CDR3 protein: CASSFGAAEKLFF
CDR3 DNA: TGTGCCAGCAGTTTTGGGGCGGCTGAAAAACTGTTTTTT

D gene: TRBD2
J gene: TRBJ2-3
clone size: .
V gene: TRBV20-1
CDR3 protein: CSLGLAGVTDTQYF
CDR3 DNA: TGCAGTTTAGGACTAGCGGGAGTCACAGATACGCAGTATTTT

D gene: .
J gene: TRBJ2-6
clone size: few
V gene: TRBV27
CDR3 protein: CASSLSGGAGANVLTF
CDR3 DNA: TGTGCCAGCAGTTTATCTGGCGGGGCTGGGGCCAACGTCCTGACTTTC

D gene: TRBD2
J gene: TRBJ2-1
clone size: .
V gene: TRBV9
CDR3 protein: CASGVDITSGSLNEQFF
CDR3 DNA: TGTGCCAGCGGCGTAGATATAACTAGCGGGAGTCTAAATGAGCAGTTCTTC

D gene: .
J gene: TRBJ2-7
clone size: few
V gene: TRBV27
CDR3 protein: CASSSSTGMHSYEQYF
CDR3 DNA: TGTGCCAGCAGTTCATCCACAGGGATGCATAGCTACGAGCAGTACTTC

D gene: .
J gene: TRBJ1-2
clone size: .
V gene: TRBV6-1
CDR3 protein: CASSEAHGRPNYGYTF
CDR3 DNA: TGCGCCAGCAGCGAAGCCCACGGAAGACCGAACTATGGCTACACCTTC

D gene: .
J gene: TRBJ2-5
clone size: once
V gene: TRBV20-1
CDR3 protein: CSATYKGGSETQYF
CDR3 DNA: TGCAGTGCTACTTACAAAGGAGGGTCGGAGACCCAGTACTTC

D gene: TRBD2
J gene: TRBJ2-1
clone size: .
V gene: TRBV7-2
CDR3 protein: CASSSLGTSVNNEQFF
CDR3 DNA: TGTGCCAGCAGCTCGCTCGGGACTAGCGTAAACAATGAGCAGTTCTTC

D gene: .
J gene: TRBJ2-5
clone size: once
V gene: TRBV20-1
CDR3 protein: CSARDANSYGQYF
CDR3 DNA: TGCAGTGCTAGAGATGCTAACTCCTACGGGCAGTACTTC

D gene: .
J gene: TRBJ2-7
clone size: many
V gene: TRBV29-1
CDR3 protein: CSVDEGYEQYF
CDR3 DNA: TGCAGCGTTGACGAAGGCTACGAGCAGTACTTC

D gene: TRBD1
J gene: TRBJ2-7
clone size: .
V gene: TRBV7-8
CDR3 protein: CANSPRDRVTYEQYF
CDR3 DNA: TGTGCCAACAGCCCCCGGGACAGGGTCACCTACGAGCAGTACTTC

D gene: .
J gene: TRBJ1-2
clone size: .
V gene: TRBV7-2
CDR3 protein: CASSLVPPFFYGYTF
CDR3 DNA: TGTGCCAGCAGCTTGGTCCCGCCCTTTTTCTATGGCTACACCTTC

D gene: TRBD1
J gene: TRBJ2-2
clone size: few
V gene: TRBV6-1
CDR3 protein: CASKGQRNTGELFF
CDR3 DNA: TGTGCCAGCAAGGGACAGAGGAACACCGGGGAGCTGTTTTTT

D gene: TRBD2
J gene: TRBJ2-3
clone size: few
V gene: TRBV7-9
CDR3 protein: CASSQSGGYFTDTQYF
CDR3 DNA: TGTGCCAGCAGCCAGAGCGGGGGGTACTTCACAGATACGCAGTATTTT

D gene: .
J gene: TRBJ2-1
clone size: .
V gene: TRBV2
CDR3 protein: CASKGGEYNEQFF
CDR3 DNA: TGTGCCAGCAAGGGGGGGGAATACAATGAGCAGTTCTTC

D gene: .
J gene: TRBJ1-1
clone size: .
V gene: TRBV29-1
CDR3 protein: CSVKELANTEAFF
CDR3 DNA: TGCAGCGTTAAAGAACTAGCGAACACTGAAGCTTTCTTT

D gene: TRBD1
J gene: TRBJ2-5
clone size: .
V gene: TRBV2
CDR3 protein: CASTGTGGRETQYF
CDR3 DNA: TGTGCCAGCACCGGGACAGGGGGCAGGGAGACCCAGTACTTC

D gene: TRBD2
J gene: TRBJ2-5
clone size: few
V gene: TRBV20-1
CDR3 protein: CSARGSGGRETQYF
CDR3 DNA: TGCAGTGCTAGGGGTAGCGGGGGAAGAGAGACCCAGTACTTC

D gene: TRBD2
J gene: TRBJ2-1
clone size: few
V gene: TRBV6-2/TRBV6-3
CDR3 protein: CASSYGLAYYNEQFF
CDR3 DNA: TGTGCCAGCAGTTACGGACTAGCGTATTACAATGAGCAGTTCTTC

D gene: .
J gene: TRBJ1-4
clone size: few
V gene: TRBV30
CDR3 protein: CAWSVRSNEKLFF
CDR3 DNA: TGTGCCTGGAGTGTACGTTCTAATGAAAAACTGTTTTTT

D gene: .
J gene: TRBJ2-3
clone size: many
V gene: TRBV4-2
CDR3 protein: CASSQGNGGNTDTQYF
CDR3 DNA: TGTGCCAGCAGCCAAGGCAACGGGGGTAACACAGATACGCAGTATTTT

D gene: .
J gene: TRBJ1-1
clone size: few
V gene: TRBV5-6
CDR3 protein: CASSWGRSSTEAFF
CDR3 DNA: TGTGCCAGCAGCTGGGGACGGTCGAGCACTGAAGCTTTCTTT

D gene: TRBD1
J gene: TRBJ1-1
clone size: .
V gene: TRBV15
CDR3 protein: CATSRDRSLYNTEAFF
CDR3 DNA: TGTGCCACCAGCAGGGACAGGAGTCTGTATAACACTGAAGCTTTCTTT

D gene: .
J gene: TRBJ2-5
clone size: .
V gene: TRBV6-6
CDR3 protein: CASTQGRETQYF
CDR3 DNA: TGTGCCAGCACGCAGGGTCGGGAGACCCAGTACTTC

D gene: TRBD2
J gene: TRBJ2-5
clone size: .
V gene: TRBV5-1
CDR3 protein: CASSSSGGGRETQYF
CDR3 DNA: TGCGCCAGCAGCTCCTCCGGCGGGGGTCGGGAGACCCAGTACTTC

D gene: .
J gene: TRBJ1-5
clone size: few
V gene: TRBV7-9
CDR3 protein: CASSTGSTPNQPQHF
CDR3 DNA: TGTGCCAGCAGCACGGGGAGTACACCTAATCAGCCCCAGCATTTT

D gene: TRBD1
J gene: TRBJ1-1
clone size: few
V gene: TRBV5-1
CDR3 protein: CASSVNRDRGEAFF
CDR3 DNA: TGCGCCAGCAGCGTGAACCGGGACAGAGGAGAAGCTTTCTTT